The 2 T cell receptor beta chains below all came from one sample that was sequenced in a study of cytomegalovirus exposure and HLA in healthy donors. 13 Jbeta primers and 60 Vbeta primers were used for the PCR. The protocol was immunoSEQ multiplex PCR, while the TCRdb copy is restricted to in-frame clones and leaves out a portion. The sample shows roughly 180,000 clones, 76% of them seen only once. The sequenced sample was PBMCs. These receptors originate from a man between 18 and 35 years old in good health and CMV-seronegative.

The chain carries TRBV2 and TRBJ1-6, with a weak D call TRBD1 (6 bases). CDR3 length equals 15 residues. Germline CDR1 reads SNHLY; CDR2 reads FYNNEI. V gave up 2 bases and J gave up 7 bases, with 12 bases separating them. The CDR3 DNA reads TGTGCCAGCAGTGAAAGGACAGCCACCAATTCACCCCTCCACTTT. It translates to CASSERTATNSPLHF.

This clone was counted once. The chain uses TRBV28 and TRBJ2-3, with 9 positions matching TRBD2. The V gene's germline CDR1 is MDHEN and CDR2 SYDVKM. With 10 bases clipped from V and 3 bases from J, the junction kept 11 bases outside the gene matches. CDR3 length: 15 amino acids. CDR3 bases: TGTGCCACAGCGGTTAGCGGGAGTATGACAGATACGCAGTATTTT. Its translation: CATAVSGSMTDTQYF. The complete variable domain, with remaining parts taken from reference TRBV28 and TRBJ2-3, reads DVKVTQSSRYLVKRTGEKVFLECVQDMDHENMFWYRQDPGLGLRLIYFSYDVKMKEKGDIPEGYSVSREKKERFSLILESASTNQTSMYLCATAVSGSMTDTQYFGPGTRLTVL.